The clone carrying this T cell receptor beta chain occurred once. Its target is unknown. Produced via immunoSEQ multiplex PCR; TCRdb's table is partial and in-frame only. The table has under 150,000 clones, roughly 90% seen once. The sample comes from a study of T cell responses to AZD1222 COVID-19 vaccine. Whole-study results and caveats: Researchers took repertoire samples only after the peak T cell response had come. Among those given AZD1222, only five or six were seropositive at baseline.

Germline CDR1 is SEHNR and CDR2 is FQNEAQ (reference sequence). This CDR3 comprises 16 residues. Trimming took 4 bases from V and 5 from J; bases not matched to a gene: 10. The source of this sequence is an adult in good health. The rearrangement uses TRBV7-9 and TRBJ1-2, with 10 bases identical to TRBD1. Sequences were derived from peripheral blood, sampled on day 0 of AZD1222 vaccination. For the CDR3, the DNA is TGTGCCAGCAGCTCTAGACAGGGGGCGGTGAAATATGGCTACACCTTC. Its protein is CASSSRQGAVKYGYTF.